This T cell receptor beta chain was profiled in a study of CXCR3-negative and CXCR3-positive naive CD8 T cells. Study conclusions and caveats: Researchers report that CXCR3-positive naive cells carry more hydrophobic TRB CDR3s than CXCR3-negative naive cells. TRB CDR3 properties were used to infer TCR strength, and surface CD5 was comparable between naive subsets.

Through 5' RACE with UMI labels, the TRB cDNA libraries were prepared. TCRdb reanalyzed the 5' RACE reads, giving one entry per CDR3 protein sequence and no DNA. The sample includes under 110,000 distinct CDR3 sequences. In the case of this clonotype: Its antigen is unidentified.

The CDR3 sequence is 17 residues long. CDR1 is SGHRS and CDR2 is YFSETQ in the germline V gene. Specimen: naive CXCR3+ CD8+ T cells from blood. Specified subset: CD45RO-CCR7+CD27+CD95- naive CD8+ T cells expressing CXCR3 (TNR3+). The sequence came from a human donor in good health. Some clones in this sample may be carry-over from other donors' samples. The chain links TRBV5-1 to TRBJ2-1; TCRdb gives TRBD2 as the D gene, but with no DNA this cannot be confirmed. The chain's CDR3 is CASSPISGGADRNEQFF.